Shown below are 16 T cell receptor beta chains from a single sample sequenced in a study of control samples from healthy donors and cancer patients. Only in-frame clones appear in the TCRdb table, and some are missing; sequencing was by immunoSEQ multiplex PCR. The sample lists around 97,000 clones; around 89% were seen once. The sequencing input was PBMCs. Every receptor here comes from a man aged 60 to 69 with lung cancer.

The CDR3 protein is CASSVGQGDTEAFF. Written as DNA, the CDR3 is TGCGCCAGCAGCGTGGGACAGGGAGACACTGAAGCTTTCTTT. This chain joins TRBV5-1 and TRBJ1-1, with 9 bases that match TRBD1. Germline V CDR1 and CDR2: SGHRS, YFSETQ. The CDR3 is 14 amino acids. The V and J ends lost 4 bases and 3 bases, in that order; junction bases with no gene match: 4.

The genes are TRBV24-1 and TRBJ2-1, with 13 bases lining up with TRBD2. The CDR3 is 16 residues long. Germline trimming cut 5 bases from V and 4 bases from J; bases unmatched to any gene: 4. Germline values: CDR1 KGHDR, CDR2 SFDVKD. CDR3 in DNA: TGTGCCACCAGTGGAACTAGCGGGGGGGCTTACAATGAGCAGTTCTTC. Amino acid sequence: CATSGTSGGAYNEQFF.

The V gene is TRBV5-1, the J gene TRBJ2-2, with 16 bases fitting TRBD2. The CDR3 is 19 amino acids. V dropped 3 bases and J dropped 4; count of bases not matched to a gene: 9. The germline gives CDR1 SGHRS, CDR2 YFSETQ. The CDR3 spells CASSYGTSGGASSTGELFF. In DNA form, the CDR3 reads TGCGCCAGCAGCTACGGGACTAGCGGGGGGGCGTCGAGCACCGGGGAGCTGTTTTTT.

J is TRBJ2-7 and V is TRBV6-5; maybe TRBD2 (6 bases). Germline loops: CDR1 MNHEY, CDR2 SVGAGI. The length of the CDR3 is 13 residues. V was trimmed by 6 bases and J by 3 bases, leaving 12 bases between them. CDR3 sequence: CASSLDGSYEQYF. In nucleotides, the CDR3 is TGTGCCAGCAGCCTTGACGGGAGCTACGAGCAGTACTTC.

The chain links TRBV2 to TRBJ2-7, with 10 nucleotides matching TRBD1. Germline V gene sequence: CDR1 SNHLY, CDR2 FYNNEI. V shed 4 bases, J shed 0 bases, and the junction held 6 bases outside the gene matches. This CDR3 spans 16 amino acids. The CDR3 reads CASSALGQGSSYEQYF. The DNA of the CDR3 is TGTGCCAGCAGTGCACTGGGACAGGGGAGCTCCTACGAGCAGTACTTC.

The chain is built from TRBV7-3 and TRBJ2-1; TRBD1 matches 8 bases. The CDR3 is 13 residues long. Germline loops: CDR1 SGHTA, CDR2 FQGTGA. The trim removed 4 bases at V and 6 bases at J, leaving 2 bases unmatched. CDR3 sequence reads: CASSSTGGNEQFF. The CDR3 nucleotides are TGTGCCAGCAGCTCAACAGGGGGCAATGAGCAGTTCTTC.

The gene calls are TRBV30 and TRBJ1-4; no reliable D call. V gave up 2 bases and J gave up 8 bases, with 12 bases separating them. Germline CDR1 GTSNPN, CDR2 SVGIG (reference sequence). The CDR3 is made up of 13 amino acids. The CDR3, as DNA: TGTGCCTGGAGTCGGAGGTTAGGGGAAAAACTGTTTTTT. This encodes CAWSRRLGEKLFF.

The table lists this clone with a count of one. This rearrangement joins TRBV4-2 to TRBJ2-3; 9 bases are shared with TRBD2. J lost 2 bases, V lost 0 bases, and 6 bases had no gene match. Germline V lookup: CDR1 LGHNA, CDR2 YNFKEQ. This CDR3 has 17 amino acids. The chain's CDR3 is CASSQEGVAGVTDTQYF. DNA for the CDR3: TGTGCCAGCAGCCAAGAGGGGGTAGCGGGGGTCACAGATACGCAGTATTTT.

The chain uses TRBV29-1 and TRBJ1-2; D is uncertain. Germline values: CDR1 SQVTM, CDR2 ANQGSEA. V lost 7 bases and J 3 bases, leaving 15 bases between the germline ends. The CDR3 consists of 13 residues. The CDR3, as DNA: TGCAGCGCCGACGCTTGGGCTGACTATGGCTACACCTTC. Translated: CSADAWADYGYTF.

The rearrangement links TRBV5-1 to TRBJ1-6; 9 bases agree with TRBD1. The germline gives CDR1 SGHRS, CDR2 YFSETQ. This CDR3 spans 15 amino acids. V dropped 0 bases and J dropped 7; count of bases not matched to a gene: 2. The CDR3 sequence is CASSLDGTGNSPLHF. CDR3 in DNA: TGCGCCAGCAGCTTGGACGGGACAGGGAATTCACCCCTCCACTTT.

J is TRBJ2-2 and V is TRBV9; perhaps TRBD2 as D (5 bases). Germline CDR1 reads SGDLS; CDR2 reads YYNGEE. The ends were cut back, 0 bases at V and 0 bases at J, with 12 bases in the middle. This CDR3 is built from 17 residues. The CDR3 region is CASSVGGVSANTGELFF. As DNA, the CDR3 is TGTGCCAGCAGCGTAGGTGGGGTTAGCGCGAACACCGGGGAGCTGTTTTTT.

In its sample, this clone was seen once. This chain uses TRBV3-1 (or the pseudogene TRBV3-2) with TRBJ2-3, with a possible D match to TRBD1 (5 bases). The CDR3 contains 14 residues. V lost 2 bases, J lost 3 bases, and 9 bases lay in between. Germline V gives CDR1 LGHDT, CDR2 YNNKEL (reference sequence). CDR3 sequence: CASSQRGRTDTQYF. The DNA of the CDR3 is TGTGCCAGCAGCCAAAGGGGCAGGACAGATACGCAGTATTTT.

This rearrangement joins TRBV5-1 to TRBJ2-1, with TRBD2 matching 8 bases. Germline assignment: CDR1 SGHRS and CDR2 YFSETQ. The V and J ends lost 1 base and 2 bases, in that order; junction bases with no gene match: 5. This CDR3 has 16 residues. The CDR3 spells CASSLSSGATYNEQFF. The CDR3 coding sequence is TGCGCCAGCAGCTTGAGTAGCGGGGCTACCTACAATGAGCAGTTCTTC.

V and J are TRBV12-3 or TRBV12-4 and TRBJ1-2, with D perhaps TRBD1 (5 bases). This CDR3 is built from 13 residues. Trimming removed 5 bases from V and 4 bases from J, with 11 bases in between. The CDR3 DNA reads TGTGCCAGCAGTCTTGGGGGATTCTATGGCTACACCTTC. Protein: CASSLGGFYGYTF.

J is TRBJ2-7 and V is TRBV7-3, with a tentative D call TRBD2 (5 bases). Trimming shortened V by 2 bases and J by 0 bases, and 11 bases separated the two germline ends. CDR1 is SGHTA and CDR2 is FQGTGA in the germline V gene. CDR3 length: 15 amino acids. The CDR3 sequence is CASSLRPEGSYEQYF. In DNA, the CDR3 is TGTGCCAGCAGCTTACGGCCAGAGGGCTCCTACGAGCAGTACTTC.

Here the CDR3 reads CASSLGGRLAEQETQYF. CDR3 nucleotide sequence: TGTGCCAGCAGCTTGGGAGGAAGGCTAGCGGAACAAGAGACCCAGTACTTC. This chain joins TRBV7-9 and TRBJ2-5; 7 nucleotides line up with TRBD2. The junction had 12 bases not matched to a gene; V was cut back by 3 bases and J by 2 bases. The CDR3 runs 17 residues. In germline, CDR1 is SEHNR, CDR2 FQNEAQ (reference sequence).